This is a list of T cell receptor beta chains from one sample in a study of blood T cell repertoires in COVID-19. Assay used: immunoSEQ multiplex PCR; TCRdb lists only in-frame clones, some missing. The repertoire includes 13,000 to 15,000 clones, about four fifths of them detected once, and roughly 32% sits in the top ten. Specimen: peripheral blood. These receptors all come from a man aged 50 or older with active COVID-19. The CDR3 runs from the conserved cysteine through the conserved F or W. The D gene is left open where the match is weak. Clone size is stated in some rows and not others, as once, few, many or a class when expanded.

clone_size,cdr3_length,v_call,j_call,d_call,cdr3_aa,cdr3_nt
NA,16,TRBV28,TRBJ2-1,TRBD1,CASRGDSDASYNEQFF,TGTGCCAGCAGAGGGGACAGCGATGCTTCCTACAATGAGCAGTTCTTC
NA,16,TRBV19,TRBJ2-5,TRBD1,CASSIPMTGGQETQYF,TGTGCCAGTAGTATTCCCATGACAGGGGGTCAAGAGACCCAGTACTTC
NA,15,TRBV7-7,TRBJ2-1,NA,CASSLGLDAYNEQFF,TGTGCCAGCAGCTTAGGACTCGACGCCTACAATGAGCAGTTCTTC
NA,15,TRBV7-6,TRBJ2-7,NA,CASSLETAFVYEQYF,TGTGCCAGCAGCTTGGAGACAGCGTTCGTCTACGAGCAGTACTTC
NA,12,TRBV4-1,TRBJ2-7,TRBD1,CASGQGAGEQYF,TGCGCCAGCGGACAGGGGGCGGGTGAGCAGTACTTC
once,13,TRBV2,TRBJ2-5,NA,CASTKQGQETQYF,TGTGCCAGTACGAAACAGGGCCAAGAGACCCAGTACTTC
NA,15,TRBV27,TRBJ2-1,TRBD2,CASSLAGGPRDEQFF,TGTGCCAGCAGTTTAGCGGGAGGGCCGAGGGATGAGCAGTTCTTC
NA,12,TRBV7-9,TRBJ2-1,NA,CASRLFGNEQFF,TGTGCCAGCAGACTATTTGGCAATGAGCAGTTCTTC
NA,15,TRBV27,TRBJ1-1,NA,CASSLFAGMNTEAFF,TGTGCCAGCAGTTTATTCGCAGGGATGAACACTGAAGCTTTCTTT
NA,16,TRBV2,TRBJ2-1,TRBD2,CASEGMGGRPYNEQFF,TGTGCCAGCGAAGGTATGGGCGGGAGGCCCTACAATGAGCAGTTCTTC
NA,15,TRBV7-9,TRBJ2-1,NA,CASSLAAGSYNEQFF,TGTGCCAGCAGCTTAGCCGCAGGTTCCTACAATGAGCAGTTCTTC
NA,17,TRBV21-1,TRBJ2-7,NA,CPTTKTWRDRGGHEQYF,TGTCCCACCACCAAAACGTGGCGCGACAGGGGGGGCCACGAGCAGTACTTC
NA,16,TRBV9,TRBJ2-1,NA,CASSPARREGYNEQFF,TGTGCCAGCAGCCCCGCGAGGCGGGAAGGCTACAATGAGCAGTTCTTC
NA,16,TRBV9,TRBJ2-1,TRBD2,CASSAPGTSEYNEQFF,TGTGCCAGCAGCGCCCCCGGGACTAGCGAGTACAATGAGCAGTTCTTC
few,15,TRBV25-1,TRBJ2-7,TRBD2,CASSGGLAGGMGQYF,TGTGCCAGCAGTGGGGGACTAGCGGGAGGAATGGGGCAGTACTTC
NA,13,TRBV15,TRBJ1-4,NA,CATSRFGENGLFF,TGTGCCACCAGCAGATTCGGAGAGAACGGACTGTTTTTT
NA,14,TRBV28,TRBJ2-7,TRBD2,CASRLLAGVYEQYF,TGTGCCAGCAGGTTACTAGCGGGAGTTTACGAGCAGTACTTC
NA,14,TRBV27,TRBJ1-6,NA,CASSLDSGGSPLHF,TGTGCCAGCTCTCTGGACTCCGGGGGTTCACCCCTCCACTTT
NA,13,TRBV3-1/TRBV3-2,TRBJ2-5,NA,CASSQEGLETQYF,TGTGCCAGCAGCCAAGAGGGGCTGGAGACCCAGTACTTC
NA,15,TRBV11-2,TRBJ2-3,NA,CASSYDWQITDTQYF,TGTGCCAGCAGTTATGATTGGCAGATCACAGATACGCAGTATTTT
NA,16,TRBV19,TRBJ2-7,TRBD1,CASSAYGQGGTYEQYF,TGTGCCAGTAGTGCTTACGGACAGGGTGGCACCTACGAGCAGTACTTC
NA,21,TRBV5-1,TRBJ2-1,NA,CASSLPAQGHALLSSYNEQFF,TGCGCCAGCAGCTTGCCCGCGCAGGGACATGCCTTACTGAGCTCCTACAATGAGCAGTTCTTC
NA,15,TRBV2,TRBJ2-7,NA,CASSRGDISSYEQYF,TGTGCCAGCAGTCGTGGGGACATCAGCTCCTACGAGCAGTACTTC
NA,12,TRBV28,TRBJ2-7,NA,CASSLWRDEQYF,TGTGCCAGCAGTTTATGGAGGGATGAGCAGTACTTC
NA,15,TRBV27,TRBJ1-2,TRBD1,CASSLSQGAYYGYTF,TGTGCCAGCAGTTTATCGCAGGGGGCATATTATGGCTACACCTTC
NA,16,TRBV28,TRBJ2-3,TRBD2,CASSSPGSGGTDTQYF,TGTGCCAGCAGTTCGCCGGGGAGCGGGGGCACAGATACGCAGTATTTT
NA,16,TRBV7-9,TRBJ2-7,TRBD2,CASSYPLAGGQEEQYF,TGTGCCAGCAGCTATCCCCTGGCGGGAGGGCAGGAAGAGCAGTACTTC
NA,15,TRBV4-1,TRBJ1-2,NA,CASSRSAFTNYGYTF,TGCGCCAGCAGCCGTAGTGCCTTTACTAACTATGGCTACACCTTC
NA,15,TRBV3-1/TRBV3-2,TRBJ2-1,NA,CASSQDRSSYNEQFF,TGTGCCAGCAGCCAAGACAGGTCCTCCTACAATGAGCAGTTCTTC
NA,19,TRBV3-1/TRBV3-2,TRBJ2-5,TRBD2,CASSQDSLAGGLVSETQYF,TGTGCCAGCAGCCAAGATTCCCTAGCGGGAGGGTTGGTGTCGGAGACCCAGTACTTC
NA,16,TRBV27,TRBJ2-3,TRBD2,CASSLLGTSGTDTQYF,TGTGCCAGCAGTTTATTAGGGACTAGCGGCACAGATACGCAGTATTTT
NA,14,TRBV2,TRBJ2-3,TRBD1,CASSPGTGEDTQYF,TGTGCCAGCAGCCCCGGGACAGGGGAAGATACGCAGTATTTT
NA,12,TRBV28,TRBJ2-1,NA,CATGVLHNEQFF,TGTGCCACCGGAGTCCTGCACAATGAGCAGTTCTTC
NA,15,TRBV15,TRBJ2-7,TRBD2,CATSSGRGLVYEQYF,TGTGCCACCAGCAGCGGACGGGGACTAGTCTACGAGCAGTACTTC
NA,13,TRBV19,TRBJ1-2,NA,CASSPAVNYGYTF,TGTGCCAGTAGTCCGGCGGTGAACTATGGCTACACCTTC
NA,15,TRBV20-1,TRBJ2-1,NA,CSASSFGGDLNEQFF,TGCAGTGCTAGTAGCTTCGGCGGTGACCTCAATGAGCAGTTCTTC
NA,14,TRBV7-9,TRBJ1-5,NA,CASSPPSGGQPQHF,TGTGCCAGCAGCCCTCCCTCGGGGGGCCAGCCCCAGCATTTT
NA,15,TRBV28,TRBJ2-1,TRBD2,CASSLTSGRPDEQFF,TGTGCCAGCAGTTTGACTAGCGGGAGGCCCGATGAGCAGTTCTTC
NA,11,TRBV20-1,TRBJ1-2,TRBD1,CSGYRDSGYTF,TGCAGTGGCTACCGGGACAGCGGCTACACCTTC
NA,16,TRBV25-1,TRBJ1-2,NA,CASSDYQGFRDYGYTF,TGTGCCAGCAGTGACTACCAGGGGTTTCGGGACTATGGCTACACCTTC
NA,15,TRBV20-1,TRBJ2-1,NA,CSASGYQSSYNEQFF,TGCAGTGCTAGTGGCTACCAAAGCTCCTACAATGAGCAGTTCTTC
NA,15,TRBV7-9,TRBJ2-7,TRBD1,CASSVSWDRGYEQYF,TGTGCCAGCAGCGTATCCTGGGACAGAGGTTACGAGCAGTACTTC
NA,12,TRBV7-9,TRBJ2-1,NA,CASSTGGWEQFF,TGTGCCAGCAGTACAGGCGGTTGGGAGCAGTTCTTC
NA,15,TRBV11-2,TRBJ2-5,NA,CASSLRPGIGETQYF,TGTGCCAGCAGCTTACGCCCCGGGATCGGAGAGACCCAGTACTTC